This T cell receptor (beta chain) is drawn from a study of blood T cell repertoires in COVID-19. Study context: Spain, Italy and the United States supplied samples that represented acute and convalescent COVID-19. T cells, B-cell-depleted T cells, or PBMCs provided the cDNA or gDNA that served as material.

The CDR3 loop spans 14 amino acids. From germline, CDR1 is LGHDT and CDR2 YNNKEL (reference sequence). Trimming took off 3 bases at V and 5 bases at J, with 13 bases between the two ends. In the authors' methods: Amplification with reference gene primers provided the estimates of nucleated cell counts. Repertoires were generated with immunoSEQ multiplex PCR, while TCRdb's copy carries only in-frame clones and drops some. The DNA was the basis for D and trimming; V, J and clone size are from that table. The repertoire holds 220,000 or so clones, with roughly 85% as singletons. The chain joins TRBV3-1 (or the pseudogene TRBV3-2) to TRBJ2-5, with a tentative D call TRBD2 (6 bases). Sequenced input: peripheral blood. This clonotype originated in a man between 50 and 59 years old who had recovered from COVID-19. This CDR3 is CASSHRLGGETQYF. As DNA, the CDR3 is TGTGCCAGCAGCCACAGACTAGGCGGGGAGACCCAGTACTTC.